Below, 15 T cell receptor beta chains from the same sample are listed, as sequenced in a study of blood T cell repertoires in COVID-19. Produced via immunoSEQ multiplex PCR; TCRdb's table is partial and in-frame only. The sample carries approximately 150,000 clones, 80% to 90% recorded once. The sequencing input was peripheral blood. Every receptor here comes from a man in his fifties or sixties with active or convalescent COVID-19.

The chain is built from TRBV7-2 and TRBJ2-4; 7 bases match TRBD1. Germline V gene data show CDR1 as SGHTA and CDR2 as FQGNSA. The CDR3 contains 13 residues. Losses at the gene ends were 4 bases for V and 11 bases for J; bases not matched to a gene: 8. CDR3 DNA: TGTGCCAGCAGCTCGACAGGGCCAAGCGTTCAGTACTTC. This translates into CASSSTGPSVQYF.

The rearrangement uses TRBV3-1 (or the pseudogene TRBV3-2) and TRBJ1-2; 9 nucleotides agree with TRBD1. The CDR3 runs to 14 residues. Germline lookup yields CDR1 LGHDT and CDR2 YNNKEL (reference sequence). V shed 3 bases and J 8 bases; nucleotides not matched to a gene: 7. In DNA, the CDR3 is TGTGCCAGCAGCCACCCCGGACAGGGGAACGGCTACACCTTC. Its translation is CASSHPGQGNGYTF.

The rearrangement links TRBV9 to TRBJ1-2; 8 nucleotides line up with TRBD1. Germline CDR1 SGDLS, CDR2 YYNGEE. V was clipped by 0 bases and J by 13 bases; unmatched bases: 8. This CDR3 spans 13 amino acids. Here the CDR3 DNA reads TGTGCCAGCAGCGTAGTACAGGGACAGGCCGGCACCTTC. Its protein product is CASSVVQGQAGTF.

The J gene is TRBJ2-4, the V gene TRBV18; 15 bases are shared with TRBD2. This CDR3 has 17 amino acids. The V and J ends lost 3 bases and 6 bases, in that order; junction bases with no gene match: 6. Germline V gene sequence: CDR1 KGHSH, CDR2 LQKENI. CDR3 coding DNA: TGTGCCAGCTCACCCCGGACTAGCGGGGGGGTCGCAAACATTCAGTACTTC. Its protein is CASSPRTSGGVANIQYF. Full variable domain (rest looked up from reference TRBV18 and TRBJ2-4): NAGVMQNPRHLVRRRGQEARLRCSPMKGHSHVYWYRQLPEEGLKFMVYLQKENIIDESGMPKERFSAEFPKEGPSILRIQQVVRGDSAAYFCASSPRTSGGVANIQYFGAGTRLSVL.

About this clone itself: At one end, the junction sequence differs from germline, possibly due to a read error. The chain carries TRBV19 and TRBJ2-1; TRBD1 might be the D (6 bases). Germline V CDR1 and CDR2: LNHDA, SQIVND (reference sequence). CDR3 length: 14 amino acids. The CDR3 here is CASSLDGTRTEQFF. For the CDR3, the DNA is TGTGCCAGTAGTCTAGACGGGACACGTACTGAGCAGTTCTTC. Variable domain in full (rest from reference TRBV19 and TRBJ2-1): DGGITQSPKYLFRKEGQNVTLSCEQNLNHDAMYWYRQDPGQGLRLIYYSQIVNDFQKGDIAEGYSVSREKKESFPLTVTSAQKNPTAFYLCASSLDGTRTEQFFGPGTRLTVL.

CDR3 amino acids: CASSLRGPYNSPLHF. Written as DNA, the CDR3 is TGTGCCAGCAGTCTCAGGGGGCCGTATAATTCACCCCTCCACTTT. This chain joins TRBV2 and TRBJ1-6; 8 positions match TRBD1. V lost 5 bases and J lost 4; bases outside the gene matches: 4. Germline assignment: CDR1 SNHLY and CDR2 FYNNEI. The CDR3 runs 15 residues. Drawing the rest from reference TRBV2 and TRBJ1-6, the complete variable domain is EPEVTQTPSHQVTQMGQEVILRCVPISNHLYFYWYRQILGQKVEFLVSFYNNEISEKSEIFDDQFSVERPDGSNFTLKIRSTKLEDSAMYFCASSLRGPYNSPLHFGNGTRLTVT.

CDR3: CASSSIQNMNTEAFF. Here the CDR3 DNA reads TGTGCCAGCAGCTCAATACAGAATATGAACACTGAAGCTTTCTTT. The J gene is TRBJ1-1, the V gene TRBV7-8; D ambiguous. V lost 4 bases and J lost 0, with 12 bases in between. CDR1 and CDR2 from the germline V gene are SGHVS and FQNEAQ. CDR3 size: 15 residues.

This clone was seen a single time. The chain has TRBV5-1 and TRBJ2-1, with 8 bases matching TRBD1. Germline V gene lookup returns CDR1 SGHRS and CDR2 YFSETQ. Trimming at V came to 4 bases and at J to 9 bases, leaving 9 bases not matched to a gene. This CDR3 is built from 14 residues. The CDR3 region has the DNA TGCGCCAGCAGCCGACAGGGGTCAACTCTTGAGCAGTTCTTC. It translates to CASSRQGSTLEQFF.

This sequence joins TRBV10-3 and TRBJ2-2; 8 positions match TRBD2. The CDR3 is 15 residues long. Looked up from germline, CDR1 is ENHRY and CDR2 is SYGVKD. V was clipped by 4 bases and J by 2 bases; unmatched bases: 3. This CDR3 is CAISAGTSNTGELFF. CDR3 coding DNA: TGTGCCATCAGTGCAGGGACTAGTAACACCGGGGAGCTGTTTTTT.

The J gene is TRBJ1-3, the V gene TRBV11-2, with TRBD1 as a possible D gene (5 bases). V gave up 1 base and J gave up 0 bases, with 13 bases separating them. Germline loops: CDR1 SGHAT, CDR2 FQNNGV. The CDR3 is 17 residues long. The CDR3 loop is CASSLAGRATSGNTIYF. The CDR3 bases are TGTGCCAGCAGCTTAGCCGGCAGGGCAACCTCTGGAAACACCATATATTTT.

This clone was counted many times. This sequence joins TRBV5-4 and TRBJ1-2; D uncertain. The CDR3 extends over 15 amino acids. V shed 1 base and J shed 8 bases, with 18 bases lying between them. Germline loops: CDR1 SGHNT, CDR2 YYREEE (reference sequence). DNA for the CDR3: TGTGCCAGCAGCTTGATGGCGGAGCGGACCGTCGGCTACACCTTC. Translating gives CASSLMAERTVGYTF. The variable domain in full, completed from reference TRBV5-4 and TRBJ1-2, reads ETGVTQSPTHLIKTRGQQVTLRCSSQSGHNTVSWYQQALGQGPQFIFQYYREEENGRGNFPPRFSGLQFPNYSSELNVNALELDDSALYLCASSLMAERTVGYTFGSGTRLTVV.

This chain joins TRBV7-7 and TRBJ1-3, with 7 bases identical to TRBD1. This CDR3 comprises 16 residues. The germline V gene has CDR1 SSHAT and CDR2 FNYEAQ (reference sequence). The trim removed 5 bases at V and 0 bases at J, leaving 7 bases unmatched. The CDR3 region is CASSVGQPHSGNTIYF. The DNA of the CDR3 is TGTGCCAGCAGCGTGGGACAGCCTCACTCTGGAAACACCATATATTTT.

The chain joins TRBV19 to TRBJ2-3, with 8 positions matching TRBD1. V lost 6 bases and J lost 0; bases outside the gene matches: 8. The CDR3 consists of 16 residues. Germline loops: CDR1 LNHDA, CDR2 SQIVND (reference sequence). This CDR3 is CASRDRAQSSTDTQYF. The CDR3 nucleotides read TGTGCCAGTAGGGACAGGGCCCAATCTAGCACAGATACGCAGTATTTT.

In its sample, this clone was seen once. The V and J genes are TRBV5-4 and TRBJ2-6; TRBD1 matches 7 bases. The CDR3 runs to 18 residues. Germline CDR1 is SGHNT and CDR2 is YYREEE (reference sequence). The trim removed 0 bases at V and 0 bases at J, leaving 6 bases unmatched. Here the CDR3 reads CASSLGQGVLSGANVLTF. The DNA of the CDR3 is TGTGCCAGCAGCTTGGGGCAGGGGGTTCTCTCTGGGGCCAACGTCCTGACTTTC.

V and J are TRBV4-3 and TRBJ1-2; the match to TRBD1 covers 7 bases. The trim removed 3 bases at V and 5 bases at J, leaving 12 bases unmatched. Germline V lookup: CDR1 LGHNA, CDR2 YSLEER. The CDR3 has 16 residues. The DNA of the CDR3 is TGCGCCAGCAGCCAGAGGGGGCGCATTGGAAGGTATGGCTACACCTTC. Amino acid sequence: CASSQRGRIGRYGYTF.